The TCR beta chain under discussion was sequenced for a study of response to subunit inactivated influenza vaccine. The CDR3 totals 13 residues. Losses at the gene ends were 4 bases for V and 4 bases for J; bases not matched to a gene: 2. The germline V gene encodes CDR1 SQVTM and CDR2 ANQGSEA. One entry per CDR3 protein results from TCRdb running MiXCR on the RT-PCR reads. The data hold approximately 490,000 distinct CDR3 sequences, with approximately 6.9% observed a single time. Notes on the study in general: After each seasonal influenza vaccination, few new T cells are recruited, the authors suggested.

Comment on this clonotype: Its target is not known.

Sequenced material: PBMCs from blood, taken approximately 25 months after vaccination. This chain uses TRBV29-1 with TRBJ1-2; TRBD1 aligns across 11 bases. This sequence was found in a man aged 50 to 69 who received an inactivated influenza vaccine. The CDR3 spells CSVAGQGGYGYTF. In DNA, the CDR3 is TGCAGCGTTGCGGGACAGGGGGGCTATGGCTACACCTTC.